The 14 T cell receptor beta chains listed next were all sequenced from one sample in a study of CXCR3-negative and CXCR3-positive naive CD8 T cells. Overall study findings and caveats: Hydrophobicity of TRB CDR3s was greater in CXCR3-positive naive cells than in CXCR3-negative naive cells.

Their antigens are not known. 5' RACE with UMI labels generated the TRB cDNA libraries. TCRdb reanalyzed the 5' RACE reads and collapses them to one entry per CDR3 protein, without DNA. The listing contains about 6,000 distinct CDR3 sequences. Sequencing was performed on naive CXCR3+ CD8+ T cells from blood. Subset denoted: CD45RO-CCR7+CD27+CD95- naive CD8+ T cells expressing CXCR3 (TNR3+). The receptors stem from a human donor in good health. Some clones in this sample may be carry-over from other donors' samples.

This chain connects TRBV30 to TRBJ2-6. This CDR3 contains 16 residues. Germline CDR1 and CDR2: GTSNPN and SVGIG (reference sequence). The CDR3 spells CAWMHAQQVGANVLTF.

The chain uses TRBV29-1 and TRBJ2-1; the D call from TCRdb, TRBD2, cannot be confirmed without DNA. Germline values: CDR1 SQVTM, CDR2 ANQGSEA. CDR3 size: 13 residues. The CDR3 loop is CSVEDGGPREQFF.

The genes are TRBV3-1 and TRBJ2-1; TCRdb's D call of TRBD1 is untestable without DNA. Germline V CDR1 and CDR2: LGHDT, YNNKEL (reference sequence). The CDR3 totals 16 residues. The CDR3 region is CASSQERRSEGNEQFF.

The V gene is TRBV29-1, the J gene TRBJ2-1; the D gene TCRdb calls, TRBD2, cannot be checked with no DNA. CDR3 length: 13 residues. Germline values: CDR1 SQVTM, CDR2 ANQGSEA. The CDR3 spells CSAGTSGSTEQFF.

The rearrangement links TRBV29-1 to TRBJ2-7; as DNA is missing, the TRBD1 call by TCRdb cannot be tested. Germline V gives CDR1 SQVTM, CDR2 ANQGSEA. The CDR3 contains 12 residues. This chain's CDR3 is CSVGGAPYEQYF.

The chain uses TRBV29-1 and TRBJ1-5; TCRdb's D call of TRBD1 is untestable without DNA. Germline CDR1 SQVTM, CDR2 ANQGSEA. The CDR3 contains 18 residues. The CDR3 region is CSVLINNVGTGRCQPQHF.

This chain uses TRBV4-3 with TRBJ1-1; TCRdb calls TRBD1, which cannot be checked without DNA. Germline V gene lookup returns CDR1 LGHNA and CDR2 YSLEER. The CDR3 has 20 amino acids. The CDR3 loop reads CASSQGTENFLAWRHTEAFF.

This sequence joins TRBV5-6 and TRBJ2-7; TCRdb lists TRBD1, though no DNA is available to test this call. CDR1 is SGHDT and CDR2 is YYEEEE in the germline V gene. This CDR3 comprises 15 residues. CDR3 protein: CASSFPGTGSYEQYF. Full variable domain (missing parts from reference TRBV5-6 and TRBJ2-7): DAGVTQSPTHLIKTRGQQVTLRCSPKSGHDTVSWYQQALGQGPQFIFQYYEEEERQRGNFPDRFSGHQFPNYSSELNVNALLLGDSALYLCASSFPGTGSYEQYFGPGTRLTVT.

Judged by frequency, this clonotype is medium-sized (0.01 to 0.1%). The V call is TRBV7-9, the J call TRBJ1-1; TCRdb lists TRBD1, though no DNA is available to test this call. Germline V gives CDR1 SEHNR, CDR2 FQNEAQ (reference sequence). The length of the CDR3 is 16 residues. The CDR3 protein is CASSLGQSEGDTEAFF.

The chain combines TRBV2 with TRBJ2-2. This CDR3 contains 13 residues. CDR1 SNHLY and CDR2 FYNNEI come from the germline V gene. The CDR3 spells CASSPLEFGELFF.

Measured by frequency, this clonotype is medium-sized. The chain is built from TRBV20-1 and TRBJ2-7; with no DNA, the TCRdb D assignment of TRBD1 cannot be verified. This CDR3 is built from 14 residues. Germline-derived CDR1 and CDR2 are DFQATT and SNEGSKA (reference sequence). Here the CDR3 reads CSARDRDNNYEQYF.

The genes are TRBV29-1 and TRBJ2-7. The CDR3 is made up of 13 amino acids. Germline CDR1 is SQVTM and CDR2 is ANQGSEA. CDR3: CSVDDPRSDEQYF.

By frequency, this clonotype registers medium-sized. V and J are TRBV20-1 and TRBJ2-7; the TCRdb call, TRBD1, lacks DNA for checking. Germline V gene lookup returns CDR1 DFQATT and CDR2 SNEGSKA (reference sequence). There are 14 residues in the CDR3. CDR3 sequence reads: CSAEDRAHSYEQYF.

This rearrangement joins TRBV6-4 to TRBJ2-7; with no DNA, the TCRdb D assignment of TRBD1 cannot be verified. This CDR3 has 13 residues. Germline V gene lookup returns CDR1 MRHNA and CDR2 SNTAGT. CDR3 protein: CASSEGDAYEQYF.